This T cell receptor beta chain was identified during a study of blood T cell repertoires in COVID-19. In the study overall: Nucleic acid was either cDNA or gDNA, and it came from T cells, B-cell-depleted T cells, or PBMCs.

Sequencing was performed with immunoSEQ multiplex PCR; in TCRdb, only in-frame clones are kept and a portion is missing. The table includes about 370,000 clones, around 90% detected once. Germline V CDR1 and CDR2: LGHNA, YSLEER. The CDR3 totals 17 residues. Trimming stripped 2 bases from V and 0 bases from J, with 17 bases between. The sequencing sample was made of peripheral blood. The sequence was obtained from a woman aged 25 to 39 with COVID-19, enrolled during active disease. This chain connects TRBV4-3 to TRBJ2-7; D possibly corresponds to TRBD2 (7 bases). The CDR3 nucleotides read TGCGCCAGCAGCCAATCCCGGGGGGCGGTGAGCTCCTACGAGCAGTACTTC. Protein sequence: CASSQSRGAVSSYEQYF.